The TCR beta chain described here comes from a study of T cells in localized non-small cell lung cancer. The CDR3 runs 15 residues. V was clipped by 5 bases and J by 2 bases, with 15 bases between them. Looked up from germline, CDR1 is SGHTA and CDR2 is FQGNSA. Measured with immunoSEQ multiplex PCR; TCRdb has only the in-frame clones, and not every one. Among 70,000 to 90,000 clones listed, around 80% were seen once. The clonotype was recovered from a female donor older than 55 with stage I lung adenocarcinoma. The chain employs TRBV7-2 and TRBJ1-2, with D unclear. Material: peripheral blood, obtained before any cancer treatment. The CDR3 loop is CASSLPGGLNYGYTF. The DNA of the CDR3 is TGTGCCAGCAGCCTCCCCGGCGGCCTCAACTATGGCTACACCTTC.